This note documents a single TCR beta chain sequence. Its antigen is not identified. This sample was taken from a study of T cell responses to AZD1222 COVID-19 vaccine. Study in general: Second-dose intervals near 4 or 12 weeks were combined. Findings and caveats of the study: Spike regions recognized by vaccine-associated CD4 TCRs spanned the protein, led by 160-218 and 743-854. At baseline, seropositivity was found in only a handful of AZD1222 recipients. Repertoire samples came only from after the peak T cell response.

The CDR3 loop spans 13 amino acids. Germline-derived CDR1 and CDR2 are LNHDA and SQIVND (reference sequence). V dropped 7 bases and J dropped 0 bases, with 7 bases sitting between them. Assay used: immunoSEQ multiplex PCR; TCRdb lists only in-frame clones, some missing. This sample has 95,000 to 150,000 clones; about 85% occur once, and the top ten carry around 6.2%. The sequencing here drew on peripheral blood, taken on day 0 of AZD1222 vaccination. The receptor's source is an adult in good health. V usage is TRBV19 and J usage is TRBJ1-5, with D uncertain. The CDR3 sequence is CASTGISNQPQHF. The CDR3 DNA reads as TGTGCCAGTACGGGCATTAGCAATCAGCCCCAGCATTTT.